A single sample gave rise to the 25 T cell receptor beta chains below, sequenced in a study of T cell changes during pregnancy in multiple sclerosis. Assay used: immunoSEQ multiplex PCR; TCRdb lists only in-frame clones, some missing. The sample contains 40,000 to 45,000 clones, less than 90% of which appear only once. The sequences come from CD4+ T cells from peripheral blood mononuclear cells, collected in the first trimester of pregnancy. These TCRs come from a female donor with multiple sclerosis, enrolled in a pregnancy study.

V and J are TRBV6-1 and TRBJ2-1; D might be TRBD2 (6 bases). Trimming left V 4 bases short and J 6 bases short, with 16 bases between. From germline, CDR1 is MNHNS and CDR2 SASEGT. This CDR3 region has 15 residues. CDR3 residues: CASSVLATPLNEQFF. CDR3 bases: TGTGCCAGCAGTGTCCTAGCGACCCCCCTCAATGAGCAGTTCTTC.

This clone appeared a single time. DNA of the CDR3: TGTGCCAGCAGCTTTTCCCTAGCGGGAGGTCGGGAGACCCAGTACTTC. Translating gives CASSFSLAGGRETQYF. The gene calls are TRBV11-2 and TRBJ2-5; TRBD2 agrees at 11 bases. This CDR3 comprises 16 residues. CDR1 and CDR2 from the germline V gene are SGHAT and FQNNGV. With V trimmed by 3 bases and J by 5 bases, 8 bases remained unmatched.

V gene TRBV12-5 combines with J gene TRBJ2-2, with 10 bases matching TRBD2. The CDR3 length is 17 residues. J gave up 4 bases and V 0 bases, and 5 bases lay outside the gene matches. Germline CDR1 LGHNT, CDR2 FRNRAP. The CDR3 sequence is CASGLVLAGVATGELFF. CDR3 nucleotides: TGTGCTAGTGGTTTGGTGCTAGCGGGAGTGGCCACCGGGGAGCTGTTTTTT.

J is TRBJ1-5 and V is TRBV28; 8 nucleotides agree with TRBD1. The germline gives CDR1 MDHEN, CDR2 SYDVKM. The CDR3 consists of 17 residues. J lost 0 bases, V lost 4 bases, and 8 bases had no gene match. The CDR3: CASSSLPDRDSNQPQHF. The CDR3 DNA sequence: TGTGCCAGCAGTTCCTTACCGGACAGGGATAGCAATCAGCCCCAGCATTTT.

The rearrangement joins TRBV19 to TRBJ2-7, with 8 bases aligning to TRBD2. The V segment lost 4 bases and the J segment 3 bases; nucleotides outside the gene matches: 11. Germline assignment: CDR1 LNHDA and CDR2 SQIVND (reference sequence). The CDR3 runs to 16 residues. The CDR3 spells CASSTLGLAEGYEQYF. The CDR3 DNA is TGTGCCAGTAGTACCCTTGGACTAGCTGAAGGCTACGAGCAGTACTTC.

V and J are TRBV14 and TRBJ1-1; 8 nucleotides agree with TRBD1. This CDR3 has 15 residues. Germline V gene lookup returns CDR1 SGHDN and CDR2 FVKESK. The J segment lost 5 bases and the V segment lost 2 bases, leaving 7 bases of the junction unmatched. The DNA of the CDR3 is TGTGCCAGCAGCCAACGAACAGGGGGTGTGACTGAAGCTTTCTTT. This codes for CASSQRTGGVTEAFF.

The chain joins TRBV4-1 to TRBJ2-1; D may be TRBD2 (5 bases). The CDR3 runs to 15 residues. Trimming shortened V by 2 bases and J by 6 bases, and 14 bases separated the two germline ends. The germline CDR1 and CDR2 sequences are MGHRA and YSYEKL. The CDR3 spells CASSQPITEGNEQFF. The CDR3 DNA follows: TGCGCCAGCAGCCAACCAATTACAGAGGGCAATGAGCAGTTCTTC.

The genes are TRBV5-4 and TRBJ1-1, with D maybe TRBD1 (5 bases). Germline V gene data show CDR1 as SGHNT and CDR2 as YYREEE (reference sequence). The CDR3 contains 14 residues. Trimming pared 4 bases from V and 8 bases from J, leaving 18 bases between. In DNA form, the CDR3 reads TGTGCCAGCAGCGTAAGGACGGCGTCAGGGGAAGCTTTCTTT. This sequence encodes CASSVRTASGEAFF.

The chain's CDR3 is CASSQGLAGPREQFF. The CDR3, as DNA: TGCGCCAGCAGCCAAGGCCTAGCGGGACCCCGTGAGCAGTTCTTC. The chain is built from TRBV4-1 and TRBJ2-1; TRBD2 agrees at 9 bases. In germline, CDR1 is MGHRA, CDR2 YSYEKL. The CDR3 covers 15 residues. The ends lost 1 base at V and 9 bases at J; junction bases unmatched: 7.

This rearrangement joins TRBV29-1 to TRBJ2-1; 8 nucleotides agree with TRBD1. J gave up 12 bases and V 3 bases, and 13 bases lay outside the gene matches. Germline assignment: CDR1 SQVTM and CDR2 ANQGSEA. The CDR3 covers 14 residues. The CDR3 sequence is CSVDQFQGAVGQFF. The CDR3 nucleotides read TGCAGCGTTGATCAGTTCCAGGGGGCGGTTGGGCAGTTCTTC.

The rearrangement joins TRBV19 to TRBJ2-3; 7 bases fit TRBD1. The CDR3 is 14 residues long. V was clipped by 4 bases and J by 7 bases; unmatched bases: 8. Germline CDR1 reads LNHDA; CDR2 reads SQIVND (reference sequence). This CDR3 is CASSKRQGRNTQYF. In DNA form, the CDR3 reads TGTGCCAGTAGTAAAAGACAGGGAAGGAATACGCAGTATTTT. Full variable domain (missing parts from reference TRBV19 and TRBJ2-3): DGGITQSPKYLFRKEGQNVTLSCEQNLNHDAMYWYRQDPGQGLRLIYYSQIVNDFQKGDIAEGYSVSREKKESFPLTVTSAQKNPTAFYLCASSKRQGRNTQYFGPGTRLTVL.

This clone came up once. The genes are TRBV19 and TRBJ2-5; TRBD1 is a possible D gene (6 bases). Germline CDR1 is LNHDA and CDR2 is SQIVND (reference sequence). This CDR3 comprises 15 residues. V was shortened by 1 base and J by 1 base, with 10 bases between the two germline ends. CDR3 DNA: TGTGCCAGTAGTATAGGTAGGGGGACCCAAGAGACCCAGTACTTC. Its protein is CASSIGRGTQETQYF.

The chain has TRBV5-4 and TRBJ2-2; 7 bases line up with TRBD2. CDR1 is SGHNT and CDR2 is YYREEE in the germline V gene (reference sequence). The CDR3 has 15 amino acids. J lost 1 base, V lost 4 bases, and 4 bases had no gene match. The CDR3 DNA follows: TGTGCCAGCAGCATCCCTAGCGGGAACACCGGGGAGCTGTTTTTT. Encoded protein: CASSIPSGNTGELFF.

CDR3 nucleotides: TGTGCCAGCAGGGGACGGGGGAGGGATCAGCCCCAGCATTTT. Encoded protein: CASRGRGRDQPQHF. The chain joins TRBV28 to TRBJ1-5; perhaps TRBD1 as D (5 bases). Germline assignment: CDR1 MDHEN and CDR2 SYDVKM. There are 14 residues in the CDR3. Trimming left V 6 bases short and J 5 bases short, with 14 bases between. Looking up the rest from reference TRBV28 and TRBJ1-5 gives the full variable domain: DVKVTQSSRYLVKRTGEKVFLECVQDMDHENMFWYRQDPGLGLRLIYFSYDVKMKEKGDIPEGYSVSREKKERFSLILESASTNQTSMYLCASRGRGRDQPQHFGDGTRLSIL.

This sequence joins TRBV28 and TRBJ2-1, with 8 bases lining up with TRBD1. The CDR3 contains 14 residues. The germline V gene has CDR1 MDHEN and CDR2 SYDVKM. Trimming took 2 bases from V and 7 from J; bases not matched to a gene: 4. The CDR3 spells CASSLPDRVNEQFF. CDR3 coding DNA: TGTGCCAGCAGTTTACCGGACAGGGTTAATGAGCAGTTCTTC.

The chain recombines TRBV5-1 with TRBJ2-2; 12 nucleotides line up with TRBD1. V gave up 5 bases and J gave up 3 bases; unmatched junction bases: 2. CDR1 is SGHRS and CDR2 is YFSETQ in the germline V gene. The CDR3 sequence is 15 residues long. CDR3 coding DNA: TGCGCCAGCAGGGGACAGGGGGCGGACACCGGGGAGCTGTTTTTT. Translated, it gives CASRGQGADTGELFF.

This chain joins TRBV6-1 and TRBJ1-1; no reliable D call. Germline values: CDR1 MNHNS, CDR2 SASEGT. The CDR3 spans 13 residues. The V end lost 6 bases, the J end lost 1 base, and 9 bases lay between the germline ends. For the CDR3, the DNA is TGTGCCAGCAGGACGACACCGAACACTGAAGCTTTCTTT. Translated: CASRTTPNTEAFF.

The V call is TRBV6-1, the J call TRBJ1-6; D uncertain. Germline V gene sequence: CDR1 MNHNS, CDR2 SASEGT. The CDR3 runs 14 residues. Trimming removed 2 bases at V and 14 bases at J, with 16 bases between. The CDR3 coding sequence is TGTGCCAGCAGTGAATTATCGGGGATCGTAACCCTCCACTTT. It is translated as CASSELSGIVTLHF.

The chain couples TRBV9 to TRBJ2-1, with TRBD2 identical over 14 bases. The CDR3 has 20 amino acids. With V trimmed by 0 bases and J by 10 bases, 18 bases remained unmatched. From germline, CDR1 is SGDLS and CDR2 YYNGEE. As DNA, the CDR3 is TGTGCCAGCAGCGTAGGGGCGGGGACTAGCGGGAGTTTGCCGCAGGGCGAGCAGTTCTTC. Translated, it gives CASSVGAGTSGSLPQGEQFF.

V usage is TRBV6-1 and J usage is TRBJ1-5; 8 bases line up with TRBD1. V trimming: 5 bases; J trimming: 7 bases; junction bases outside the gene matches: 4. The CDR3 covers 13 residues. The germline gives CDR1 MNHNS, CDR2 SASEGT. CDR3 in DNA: TGTGCCAGCAGTATGACAGGGGTACAGCCCCAGCATTTT. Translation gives CASSMTGVQPQHF.

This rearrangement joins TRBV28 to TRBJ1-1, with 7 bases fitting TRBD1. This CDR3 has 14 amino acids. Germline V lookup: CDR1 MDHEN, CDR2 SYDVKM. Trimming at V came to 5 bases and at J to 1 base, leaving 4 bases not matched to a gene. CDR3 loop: CASSPGTANTEAFF. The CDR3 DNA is TGTGCCAGCAGTCCTGGGACAGCGAACACTGAAGCTTTCTTT.

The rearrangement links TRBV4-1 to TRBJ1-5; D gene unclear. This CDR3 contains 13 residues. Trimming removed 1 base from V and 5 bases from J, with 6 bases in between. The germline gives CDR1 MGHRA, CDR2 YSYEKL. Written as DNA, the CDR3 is TGCGCCAGCAGCCAAGTTTTCGATCAGCCCCAGCATTTT. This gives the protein CASSQVFDQPQHF.

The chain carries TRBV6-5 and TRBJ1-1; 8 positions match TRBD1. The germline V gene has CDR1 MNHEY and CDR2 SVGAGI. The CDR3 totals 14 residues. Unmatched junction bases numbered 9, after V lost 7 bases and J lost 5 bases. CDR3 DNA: TGTGCCAGCAAACTTAACAGGGGGAGGACTGAAGCTTTCTTT. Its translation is CASKLNRGRTEAFF.

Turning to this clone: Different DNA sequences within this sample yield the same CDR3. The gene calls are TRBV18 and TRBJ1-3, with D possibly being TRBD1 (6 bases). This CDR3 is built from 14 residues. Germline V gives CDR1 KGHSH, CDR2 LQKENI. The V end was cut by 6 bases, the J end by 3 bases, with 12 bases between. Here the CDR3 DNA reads TGTGCCAGCTCCCCTGGGACAAGTGGAAACACCATATATTTT. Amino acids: CASSPGTSGNTIYF.

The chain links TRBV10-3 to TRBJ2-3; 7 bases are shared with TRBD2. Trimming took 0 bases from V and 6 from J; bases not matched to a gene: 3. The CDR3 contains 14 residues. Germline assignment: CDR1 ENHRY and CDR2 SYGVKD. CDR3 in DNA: TGTGCCATCAGTGAGTCACCTAGCGGTGATACGCAGTATTTT. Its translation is CAISESPSGDTQYF.